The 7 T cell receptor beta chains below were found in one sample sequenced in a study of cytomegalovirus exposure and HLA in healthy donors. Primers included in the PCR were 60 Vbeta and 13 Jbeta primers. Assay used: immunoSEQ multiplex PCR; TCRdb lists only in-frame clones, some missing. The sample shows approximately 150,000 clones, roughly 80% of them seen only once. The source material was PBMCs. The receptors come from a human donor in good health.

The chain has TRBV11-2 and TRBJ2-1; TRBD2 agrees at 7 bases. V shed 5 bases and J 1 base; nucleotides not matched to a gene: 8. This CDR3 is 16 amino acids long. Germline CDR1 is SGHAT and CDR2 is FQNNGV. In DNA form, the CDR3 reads TGTGCCAGCAGCCAATTAGCGGGTTTTTCCTACAATGAGCAGTTCTTC. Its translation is CASSQLAGFSYNEQFF.

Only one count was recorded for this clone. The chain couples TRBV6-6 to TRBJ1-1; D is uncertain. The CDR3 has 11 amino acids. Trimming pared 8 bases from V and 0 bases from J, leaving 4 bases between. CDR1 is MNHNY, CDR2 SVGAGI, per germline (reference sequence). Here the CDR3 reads CASAVNTEAFF. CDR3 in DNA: TGTGCCAGCGCAGTGAACACTGAAGCTTTCTTT.

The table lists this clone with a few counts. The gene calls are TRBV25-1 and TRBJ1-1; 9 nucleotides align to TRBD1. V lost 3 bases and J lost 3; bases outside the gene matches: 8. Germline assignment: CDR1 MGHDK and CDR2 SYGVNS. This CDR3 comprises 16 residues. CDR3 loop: CASSDPGTGSYTEAFF. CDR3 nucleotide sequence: TGTGCCAGCAGTGACCCAGGGACAGGGTCGTACACTGAAGCTTTCTTT.

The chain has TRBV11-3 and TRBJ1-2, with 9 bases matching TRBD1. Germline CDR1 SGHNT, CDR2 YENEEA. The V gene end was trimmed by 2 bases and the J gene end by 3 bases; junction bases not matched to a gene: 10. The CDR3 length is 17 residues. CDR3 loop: CASSLSGTGFSDYGYTF. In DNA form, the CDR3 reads TGTGCCAGCAGCTTATCCGGGACAGGGTTTAGCGACTATGGCTACACCTTC.

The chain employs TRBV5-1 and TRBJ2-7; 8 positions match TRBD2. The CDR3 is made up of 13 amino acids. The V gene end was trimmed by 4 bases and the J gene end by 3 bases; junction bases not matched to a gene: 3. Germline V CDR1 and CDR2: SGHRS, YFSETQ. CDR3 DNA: TGCGCCAGCAGCCCGGGACTAGTCTACGAGCAGTACTTC. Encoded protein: CASSPGLVYEQYF.

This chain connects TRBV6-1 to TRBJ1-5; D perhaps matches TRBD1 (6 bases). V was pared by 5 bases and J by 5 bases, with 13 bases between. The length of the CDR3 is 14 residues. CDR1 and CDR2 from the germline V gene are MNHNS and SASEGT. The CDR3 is CASSSDRGYQPQHF. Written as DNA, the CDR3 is TGTGCCAGCAGTTCGGACAGAGGATATCAGCCCCAGCATTTT.

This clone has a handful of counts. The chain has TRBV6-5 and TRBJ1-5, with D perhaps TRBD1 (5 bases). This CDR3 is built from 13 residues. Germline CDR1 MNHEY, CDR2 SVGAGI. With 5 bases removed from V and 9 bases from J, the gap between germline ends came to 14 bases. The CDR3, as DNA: TGTGCCAGCAGTCCCAGGGAGGATCTGCCCCAGCATTTT. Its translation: CASSPREDLPQHF.